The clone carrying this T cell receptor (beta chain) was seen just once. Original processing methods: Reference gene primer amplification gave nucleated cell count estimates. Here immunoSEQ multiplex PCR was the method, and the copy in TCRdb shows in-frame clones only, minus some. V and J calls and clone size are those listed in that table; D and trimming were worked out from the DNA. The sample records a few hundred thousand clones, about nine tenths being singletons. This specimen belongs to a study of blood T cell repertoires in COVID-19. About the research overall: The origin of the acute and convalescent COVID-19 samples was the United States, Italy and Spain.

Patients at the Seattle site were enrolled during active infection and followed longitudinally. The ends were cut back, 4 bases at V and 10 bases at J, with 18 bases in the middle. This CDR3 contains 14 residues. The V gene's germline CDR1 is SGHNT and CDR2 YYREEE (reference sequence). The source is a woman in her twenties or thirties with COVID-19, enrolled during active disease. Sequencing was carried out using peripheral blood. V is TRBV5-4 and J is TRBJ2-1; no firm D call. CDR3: CASSVRTAFREQFF. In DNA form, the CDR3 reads TGTGCCAGCAGCGTCAGAACAGCATTCCGGGAGCAGTTCTTC.